One and the same sample provided the 16 T cell receptor beta chains below, sequenced in a study of cytomegalovirus exposure and HLA in healthy donors. The PCR contained 60 Vbeta and 13 Jbeta primers. TCRdb keeps only in-frame clones here, not all; method: immunoSEQ multiplex PCR. The table lists 110,000 or so clones, around 77% of them singletons. Sequencing used PBMCs. Receptor source: a man in his forties or fifties in good health and CMV-seropositive.

This chain connects TRBV6-1 to TRBJ1-1; no definite D call. The CDR3 totals 14 residues. With 5 bases removed from V and 1 base from J, the gap between germline ends came to 11 bases. Germline V gives CDR1 MNHNS, CDR2 SASEGT. The CDR3 reads CASSIEIGNTEAFF. CDR3 coding DNA: TGTGCCAGCAGTATCGAGATTGGGAACACTGAAGCTTTCTTT.

V gene TRBV7-2 combines with J gene TRBJ1-1; 8 bases agree with TRBD1. From germline, CDR1 is SGHTA and CDR2 FQGNSA. The trim removed 1 base at V and 7 bases at J, leaving 11 bases unmatched. The CDR3 covers 16 residues. The CDR3 loop reads CASSLGGTGANLEAFF. CDR3 bases: TGTGCCAGCAGCTTAGGCGGGACAGGCGCAAACCTTGAAGCTTTCTTT.

This chain connects TRBV28 to TRBJ2-3, with 9 bases aligning to TRBD2. The CDR3 extends over 17 amino acids. The junction had 10 bases not matched to a gene; V was cut back by 6 bases and J by 0 bases. In germline, CDR1 is MDHEN, CDR2 SYDVKM. The CDR3 region is CASSPGLSGGSTDTQYF. The CDR3 nucleotides are TGTGCCAGCAGCCCGGGTCTGAGCGGGGGGAGCACAGATACGCAGTATTTT. The whole variable domain, remainder taken from reference TRBV28 and TRBJ2-3, is DVKVTQSSRYLVKRTGEKVFLECVQDMDHENMFWYRQDPGLGLRLIYFSYDVKMKEKGDIPEGYSVSREKKERFSLILESASTNQTSMYLCASSPGLSGGSTDTQYFGPGTRLTVL.

The chain recombines TRBV6-5 with TRBJ2-4, with a tentative D call TRBD2 (6 bases). This CDR3 has 13 amino acids. Trimming left V 6 bases short and J 9 bases short, with 15 bases between. Germline loops: CDR1 MNHEY, CDR2 SVGAGI. Here the CDR3 reads CASRQTGAGIQYF. CDR3 sequence (DNA): TGTGCCAGCAGACAGACGGGAGCGGGCATTCAGTACTTC.

This clone showed up just a few times. The V call is TRBV6-6, the J call TRBJ2-3, with D hard to call. The CDR3 consists of 11 residues. Germline values: CDR1 MNHNY, CDR2 SVGAGI (reference sequence). V shed 8 bases and J shed 4 bases, with 7 bases lying between them. CDR3 coding DNA: TGTGCCAGCTCGGTGTCAGATACGCAGTATTTT. Its protein product is CASSVSDTQYF.

The chain employs TRBV2 and TRBJ1-5; no clear D. Germline CDR1 SNHLY, CDR2 FYNNEI. V was pared by 7 bases and J by 3 bases, with 10 bases between. This CDR3 has 13 amino acids. The CDR3 here is CASNGGLNQPQHF. The CDR3 nucleotides read TGTGCCAGCAATGGAGGGCTCAATCAGCCCCAGCATTTT. Looking up the rest from reference TRBV2 and TRBJ1-5 gives the full variable domain: EPEVTQTPSHQVTQMGQEVILRCVPISNHLYFYWYRQILGQKVEFLVSFYNNEISEKSEIFDDQFSVERPDGSNFTLKIRSTKLEDSAMYFCASNGGLNQPQHFGDGTRLSIL.

J is TRBJ2-4 and V is TRBV5-4; 7 nucleotides match TRBD1. The germline CDR1 and CDR2 sequences are SGHNT and YYREEE (reference sequence). V trimming: 3 bases; J trimming: 8 bases; junction bases outside the gene matches: 8. The CDR3 loop spans 14 amino acids. CDR3: CASSSPGQGDIQYF. CDR3 nucleotides: TGTGCCAGCAGCTCTCCGGGGCAGGGGGACATTCAGTACTTC.

In its sample, this clone was seen a few times. J is TRBJ2-2 and V is TRBV11-2, with D unclear. Trimming shortened V by 5 bases and J by 7 bases, and 8 bases separated the two germline ends. This CDR3 region has 12 residues. Germline V gene lookup returns CDR1 SGHAT and CDR2 FQNNGV. The CDR3: CASSPHGGELFF. CDR3 sequence (DNA): TGTGCCAGCAGCCCCCACGGCGGGGAGCTGTTTTTT.

This clone showed up just a few times. CDR3 loop: CASSLEGGTYNEQFF. CDR3 nucleotides: TGCGCCAGCAGCTTGGAGGGCGGGACCTACAATGAGCAGTTCTTC. The V and J genes are TRBV5-1 and TRBJ2-1; perhaps TRBD2 as D (6 bases). Trimming left V 0 bases short and J 2 bases short, with 9 bases between. CDR1 is SGHRS and CDR2 is YFSETQ in the germline V gene. The length of the CDR3 is 15 residues.

Of note for this clone: Sequence at one end of the junction differs from germline and may be a read error. This chain joins TRBV29-1 and TRBJ1-2; D perhaps matches TRBD1 (6 bases). CDR3 length equals 11 residues. Germline lookup yields CDR1 SQVTM and CDR2 ANQGSEA. The chain's CDR3 is CSIPGGHGYPF. DNA for the CDR3: TGCAGCATTCCGGGGGGCCATGGCTACCCCTTC.

CDR3 loop: CASRGTSPRKANEKLFF. DNA for the CDR3: TGTGCCAGCAGAGGGACATCTCCCCGGAAGGCTAATGAAAAACTGTTTTTT. This chain connects TRBV6-9 to TRBJ1-4, with D perhaps matching TRBD1 (6 bases). V gave up 6 bases and J gave up 3 bases, with 20 bases separating them. CDR3 length equals 17 residues. CDR1 and CDR2 from the germline V gene are MNHGY and SVAAGI.

The chain couples TRBV18 to TRBJ1-6; D not certain. The CDR3 is 15 amino acids. V was cut by 2 bases and J by 2 bases, with 7 bases left in between. Germline V gene lookup returns CDR1 KGHSH and CDR2 LQKENI. The CDR3 spells CASSPTYTYNSPLHF. The DNA of the CDR3 is TGTGCCAGCTCACCAACTTATACCTATAATTCACCCCTCCACTTT. Full variable domain (outside the CDR3, taken from reference TRBV18 and TRBJ1-6): NAGVMQNPRHLVRRRGQEARLRCSPMKGHSHVYWYRQLPEEGLKFMVYLQKENIIDESGMPKERFSAEFPKEGPSILRIQQVVRGDSAAYFCASSPTYTYNSPLHFGNGTRLTVT.

This clone was recorded once. The chain couples TRBV10-2 to TRBJ1-1, with D unclear. Trimming took off 6 bases at V and 3 bases at J, with 14 bases between the two ends. The germline V gene encodes CDR1 WSHSY and CDR2 SAAADI. This CDR3 comprises 14 residues. In DNA form, the CDR3 reads TGCGCCAGCAGACCCTCGGGGTTTTACACTGAAGCTTTCTTT. This sequence encodes CASRPSGFYTEAFF.

V gene TRBV6-6 combines with J gene TRBJ2-3, with D hard to call. The germline gives CDR1 MNHNY, CDR2 SVGAGI (reference sequence). Between the trimmed V and J ends, which lost 7 bases and 2 bases, there was a span of 13 bases. The CDR3 is made up of 14 amino acids. Here the CDR3 DNA reads TGTGCCAGCACCCGGTGGGCCGACACAGATACGCAGTATTTT. Translating gives CASTRWADTDTQYF.

This clone appeared a few times. The V gene is TRBV7-2, the J gene TRBJ2-1; D perhaps matches TRBD1 (5 bases). The CDR3 is 15 amino acids. V was cut by 5 bases and J by 7 bases, with 18 bases left in between. The germline V gene encodes CDR1 SGHTA and CDR2 FQGNSA. CDR3 amino acids: CASSQAQQVRNEQFF. CDR3 DNA sequence: TGTGCCAGCAGCCAGGCCCAACAGGTGAGGAATGAGCAGTTCTTC.

The chain employs TRBV6-1 and TRBJ1-1; TRBD1 matches at 7 bases. The CDR3 is 14 residues long. Germline loops: CDR1 MNHNS, CDR2 SASEGT. The V and J ends lost 2 bases and 5 bases, in that order; junction bases with no gene match: 5. This chain's CDR3 is CASSELQDRTEAFF. The CDR3 DNA reads as TGTGCCAGCAGTGAACTTCAGGACAGGACTGAAGCTTTCTTT.